Shown below are 23 T cell receptor beta chains from a single sample sequenced in a study of cytomegalovirus exposure and HLA in healthy donors. 13 Jbeta primers and 60 Vbeta primers were used for the PCR. Profiling relied on immunoSEQ multiplex PCR, and the TCRdb table lists in-frame clones only, not all of them. Its clone listing holds approximately 58,000 clones. The sample comprised PBMCs. These receptors originate from a woman between 18 and 29 years old in good health and CMV-seronegative.

This chain joins TRBV5-1 and TRBJ1-2, with a possible D match to TRBD1 (5 bases). This CDR3 is built from 12 residues. V lost 4 bases to trimming and J lost 8 bases, with 12 bases between them. CDR1 SGHRS and CDR2 YFSETQ come from the germline V gene. The CDR3 sequence is CASSPQEEGYTF. CDR3 DNA: TGCGCCAGCAGCCCACAGGAAGAGGGCTACACCTTC. Looking up the rest from reference TRBV5-1 and TRBJ1-2 gives the full variable domain: KAGVTQTPRYLIKTRGQQVTLSCSPISGHRSVSWYQQTPGQGLQFLFEYFSETQRNKGNFPGRFSGRQFSNSRSEMNVSTLELGDSALYLCASSPQEEGYTFGSGTRLTVV.

The rearrangement uses TRBV25-1 and TRBJ2-5; 7 bases are a match to TRBD1. This CDR3 has 14 residues. The trim removed 6 bases at V and 3 bases at J, leaving 7 bases unmatched. Germline V gene lookup returns CDR1 MGHDK and CDR2 SYGVNS. CDR3 region: CASSQGTAKETQYF. The CDR3 coding sequence is TGTGCCAGCAGCCAAGGGACAGCCAAAGAGACCCAGTACTTC.

V gene TRBV9 combines with J gene TRBJ2-5; 10 bases are a match to TRBD2. The CDR3 has 15 residues. The ends lost 0 bases at V and 4 bases at J; junction bases unmatched: 3. Germline CDR1 SGDLS, CDR2 YYNGEE. CDR3 residues: CASSVAAGGRETQYF. CDR3 bases: TGTGCCAGCAGCGTAGCAGCGGGGGGGAGAGAGACCCAGTACTTC.

This CDR3 is CAWSVLGGRGGYTF. The CDR3 coding sequence is TGTGCCTGGAGTGTACTAGGAGGGAGGGGTGGCTACACCTTC. The gene calls are TRBV30 and TRBJ1-2; D is possibly TRBD1 (5 bases). Germline CDR1 is GTSNPN and CDR2 is SVGIG (reference sequence). The CDR3 totals 14 residues. Trimming shortened V by 0 bases and J by 7 bases, and 15 bases separated the two germline ends.

The rearrangement uses TRBV4-2 and TRBJ1-4; a possible D gene is TRBD1 (6 bases). CDR3 size: 14 residues. Per germline, CDR1 LGHNA and CDR2 YNFKEQ. The V gene lost 5 bases and the J gene lost 8 bases, with 15 bases spanning the gap. The CDR3 bases are TGTGCCAGCAGCTCGAAACAGGGATTCGAAAAACTGTTTTTT. Its translation is CASSSKQGFEKLFF.

The chain recombines TRBV5-1 with TRBJ2-7; D is ambiguous. CDR1 SGHRS and CDR2 YFSETQ come from the germline V gene. V shed 4 bases and J shed 2 bases, with 13 bases lying between them. The CDR3 is 14 amino acids. The CDR3 here is CASSPSASAYEQYF. The CDR3 region has the DNA TGCGCCAGCAGCCCCAGCGCGAGCGCCTACGAGCAGTACTTC.

The CDR3 sequence: CASSRVQGTNPHNSPLHF. Here the CDR3 DNA reads TGCGCCAGCAGCCGGGTTCAGGGGACAAATCCTCATAATTCACCCCTCCACTTT. The chain links TRBV4-1 to TRBJ1-6; a possible D gene is TRBD1 (6 bases). V lost 4 bases and J lost 5, with 21 bases in between. There are 18 residues in the CDR3. CDR1 is MGHRA and CDR2 is YSYEKL in the germline V gene.

This rearrangement joins TRBV19 to TRBJ1-1; D is unresolved. Germline CDR1 LNHDA, CDR2 SQIVND (reference sequence). CDR3 length: 12 amino acids. Trimming removed 5 bases at V and 1 base at J, with 5 bases between. The DNA for the CDR3 is TGTGCCAGTAGTCCCAGGAACACTGAAGCTTTCTTT. It encodes CASSPRNTEAFF. Variable domain in full (rest from reference TRBV19 and TRBJ1-1): DGGITQSPKYLFRKEGQNVTLSCEQNLNHDAMYWYRQDPGQGLRLIYYSQIVNDFQKGDIAEGYSVSREKKESFPLTVTSAQKNPTAFYLCASSPRNTEAFFGQGTRLTVV.

CDR3 in DNA: TGTGCCAGCAGTTACCAGGGATTAAATTCACCCCTCCACTTT. Translating gives CASSYQGLNSPLHF. The chain links TRBV6-5 to TRBJ1-6; the D gene is possibly TRBD1 (5 bases). Germline assignment: CDR1 MNHEY and CDR2 SVGAGI. The CDR3 is 14 amino acids. Trimming removed 2 bases from V and 7 bases from J, with 9 bases in between.

The chain has TRBV15 and TRBJ2-7; TRBD2 matches 8 bases. V trimming: 5 bases; J trimming: 6 bases; junction bases outside the gene matches: 15. Germline CDR1 reads LNHNV; CDR2 reads YYDKDF (reference sequence). CDR3 length: 16 residues. The CDR3 is CATSRGGRGGLTEQYF. CDR3 sequence (DNA): TGTGCCACCAGCCGGGGGGGACGGGGGGGGCTAACCGAGCAGTACTTC.

V usage is TRBV19 and J usage is TRBJ2-1; a weak D match, TRBD1 (5 bases). Trimming took 5 bases from V and 4 from J, leaving 9 bases between them. This CDR3 is built from 13 residues. Germline V lookup: CDR1 LNHDA, CDR2 SQIVND (reference sequence). This chain's CDR3 is CASSVDIYNEQFF. CDR3 nucleotide sequence: TGTGCCAGTAGTGTGGACATATACAATGAGCAGTTCTTC.

In regard to this clone: The identical CDR3 is also encoded by other nucleotide sequences in the sample. The chain recombines TRBV4-1 with TRBJ2-7; 12 bases match TRBD1. Germline V gene lookup returns CDR1 MGHRA and CDR2 YSYEKL. V trimming: 1 base; J trimming: 2 bases; junction bases outside the gene matches: 15. The CDR3 runs to 20 residues. DNA for the CDR3: TGCGCCAGCAGCCAAGGGGCTCCGGGACAGGGGGCATTCAGCGCCTACGAGCAGTACTTC. Its protein is CASSQGAPGQGAFSAYEQYF.

The chain has TRBV28 and TRBJ2-5; 10 nucleotides agree with TRBD2. The end of the DNA fits TRBJ2-7 better, so the J call may be wrong. Per germline, CDR1 MDHEN and CDR2 SYDVKM. The CDR3 consists of 15 residues. This CDR3 is CASSLLSGRAYEQYF. The CDR3 DNA follows: TGTGCCAGCAGTTTACTAAGCGGGAGGGCCTACGAGCAGTACTTC.

The chain couples TRBV5-1 to TRBJ2-3; 11 nucleotides line up with TRBD2. V was pared by 5 bases and J by 5 bases, with 10 bases of the junction left unmatched. The germline V gene has CDR1 SGHRS and CDR2 YFSETQ. This CDR3 spans 16 amino acids. The CDR3 coding sequence is TGCGCCAGCAGGCCACAAACTAGCGGGAGAAAAGATACGCAGTATTTT. This codes for CASRPQTSGRKDTQYF.

V gene TRBV6-1 combines with J gene TRBJ1-2; 7 bases agree with TRBD1. The CDR3 sequence is 13 residues long. CDR1 and CDR2 from the germline V gene are MNHNS and SASEGT. With 5 bases clipped from V and 4 bases from J, the junction kept 4 bases outside the gene matches. CDR3 sequence: CASSKGQIYGYTF. In DNA, the CDR3 is TGTGCCAGCAGTAAGGGACAGATCTATGGCTACACCTTC.

V gene TRBV7-9 combines with J gene TRBJ1-1, with D possibly being TRBD1 (5 bases). Trimming left V 1 base short and J 6 bases short, with 15 bases between. CDR1 and CDR2 from the germline V gene are SEHNR and FQNEAQ (reference sequence). The CDR3 spans 15 residues. The CDR3, as DNA: TGTGCCAGCAGCTTAGTAGGGGTTTTTGCCTCTGAAGCTTTCTTT. Translation gives CASSLVGVFASEAFF.

The chain carries TRBV18 and TRBJ2-5; D is unresolved. Germline V gene lookup returns CDR1 KGHSH and CDR2 LQKENI. The CDR3 extends over 11 amino acids. V lost 3 bases to trimming and J lost 5 bases, with 4 bases between them. CDR3 region: CASSPGETQYF. Written as DNA, the CDR3 is TGTGCCAGCTCACCCGGGGAGACCCAGTACTTC.

The chain is built from TRBV6-1 and TRBJ1-6, with a tentative D call TRBD1 (5 bases). CDR1 is MNHNS, CDR2 SASEGT, per germline. V lost 1 base, J lost 8 bases, and 9 bases lay in between. This CDR3 has 14 residues. This chain's CDR3 is CASSEVEGYSPLHF. Here the CDR3 DNA reads TGTGCCAGCAGTGAAGTGGAGGGGTATTCACCCCTCCACTTT.

The CDR3 spells CASSLGRGNEKLFF. In nucleotides, the CDR3 is TGTGCCAGCAGCCTCGGCCGGGGAAATGAAAAACTGTTTTTT. J is TRBJ1-4 and V is TRBV11-3; the D is unclear. Germline loops: CDR1 SGHNT, CDR2 YENEEA. The V end was cut by 5 bases, the J end by 5 bases, with 12 bases between. The CDR3 sequence is 14 residues long.

Comment on this clone: The junction and the germline gene differ at one end; a read error may be behind it. The rearrangement joins TRBV25-1 to TRBJ2-1; tentative D call: TRBD2 (6 bases). The germline gives CDR1 MGHDK, CDR2 SYGVNS. This CDR3 region has 18 residues. The chain's CDR3 is CASSGETSTTSSDNEQFF. The CDR3 nucleotides read TGTGCCAGCAGTGGAGAGACTAGTACAACGAGCTCCGACAATGAGCAGTTCTTC.

The chain is built from TRBV30 and TRBJ2-7; 8 nucleotides line up with TRBD1. The CDR3 is 13 amino acids. V was clipped by 6 bases and J by 6 bases; unmatched bases: 10. Germline V CDR1 and CDR2: GTSNPN, SVGIG (reference sequence). CDR3 in amino acids: CACRQGYASEQYF. The CDR3 DNA follows: TGTGCCTGCCGACAGGGGTATGCCTCCGAGCAGTACTTC.

The chain uses TRBV5-1 and TRBJ1-1; 7 bases map to TRBD1. Trimming at V came to 4 bases and at J to 3 bases, leaving 9 bases not matched to a gene. Germline V CDR1 and CDR2: SGHRS, YFSETQ. This CDR3 has 15 amino acids. The CDR3 protein is CASSARQGKDTEAFF. The CDR3 region has the DNA TGCGCCAGCAGCGCCCGACAGGGTAAGGACACTGAAGCTTTCTTT.

The chain carries TRBV30 and TRBJ2-5; TRBD2 aligns across 8 bases. V lost 1 base to trimming and J lost 7 bases; unmatched junction nucleotides: 5. The CDR3 totals 13 residues. Looked up from germline, CDR1 is GTSNPN and CDR2 is SVGIG (reference sequence). CDR3 nucleotides: TGTGCCTGGAGTGCCGGGGGGGCGGCGACCCAGTACTTC. Its translation: CAWSAGGAATQYF. The full variable domain, rest sourced from reference TRBV30 and TRBJ2-5, is SQTIHQWPATLVQPVGSPLSLECTVEGTSNPNLYWYRQAAGRGLQLLFYSVGIGQISSEVPQNLSASRPQDRQFILSSKKLLLSDSGFYLCAWSAGGAATQYFGPGTRLLVL.